This T cell receptor beta chain is drawn from a study of regulatory T cells in long-lasting Graves disease. Many counts were recorded for this clonotype. Between the trimmed V and J ends, which lost 4 bases and 3 bases, there was a span of 15 bases. Per the germline V gene, CDR1 is SGHAT and CDR2 is FQDESV (reference sequence). The CDR3 runs to 15 residues. Arm-PCR of CDR3 regions with iRepertoire HTBI primers generated TCR beta libraries. Authors' data handling: Samples jointly harbored 62 TRBV and approximately 15 TRBJ segments. TCRdb called the multiplex PCR reads again in MiXCR, with one record for every CDR3 protein. These V and J calls rely on TCRdb rather than the paper's analysis. The data show about 530,000 distinct CDR3 sequences, around 16% seen once. Time point noted: newly diagnosed GD, antithyroid drugs for less than 3 months. TCR sequences were obtained from RNA taken from PBMCs. Diagnosing Graves' disease relied on the American Thyroid Association guidelines.

This sample was also put to use in a study of T cells in Graves' hyperthyroidism and ophthalmopathy. As that report states: It was a median about 6 months before onset that the model predicted ophthalmopathy.

This TCR derives from a woman aged 35-60 years with Graves disease. The chain couples TRBV11-1 to TRBJ1-1, with D unclear. The source material was peripheral blood mononuclear cells (PBMCs), sampled at new diagnosis, from a patient treated with antithyroid drugs. The CDR3 nucleotides read TGTGCCAGCAGCTCCATCACTCGGGGTTACACTGAAGCTTTCTTT. Translation: CASSSITRGYTEAFF. The variable domain in full, with the rest retrieved from reference TRBV11-1 and TRBJ1-1, is EAEVAQSPRYKITEKSQAVAFWCDPISGHATLYWYRQILGQGPELLVQFQDESVVDDSQLPKDRFSAERLKGVDSTLKIQPAELGDSAMYLCASSSITRGYTEAFFGQGTRLTVV.